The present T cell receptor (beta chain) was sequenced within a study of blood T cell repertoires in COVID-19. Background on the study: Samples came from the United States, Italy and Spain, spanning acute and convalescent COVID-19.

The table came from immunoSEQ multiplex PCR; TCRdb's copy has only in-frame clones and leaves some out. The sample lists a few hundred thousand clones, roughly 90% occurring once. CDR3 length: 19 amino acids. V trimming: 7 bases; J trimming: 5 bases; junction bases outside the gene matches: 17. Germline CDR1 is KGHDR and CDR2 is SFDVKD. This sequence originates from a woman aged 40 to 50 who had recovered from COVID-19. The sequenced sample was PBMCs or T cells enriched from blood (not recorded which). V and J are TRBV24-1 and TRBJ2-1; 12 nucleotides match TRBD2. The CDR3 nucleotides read TGTGCCACCAGCCCCAGTTTTGGGGAGGCTAGCGGGAGGGACAATGAGCAGTTCTTC. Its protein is CATSPSFGEASGRDNEQFF.